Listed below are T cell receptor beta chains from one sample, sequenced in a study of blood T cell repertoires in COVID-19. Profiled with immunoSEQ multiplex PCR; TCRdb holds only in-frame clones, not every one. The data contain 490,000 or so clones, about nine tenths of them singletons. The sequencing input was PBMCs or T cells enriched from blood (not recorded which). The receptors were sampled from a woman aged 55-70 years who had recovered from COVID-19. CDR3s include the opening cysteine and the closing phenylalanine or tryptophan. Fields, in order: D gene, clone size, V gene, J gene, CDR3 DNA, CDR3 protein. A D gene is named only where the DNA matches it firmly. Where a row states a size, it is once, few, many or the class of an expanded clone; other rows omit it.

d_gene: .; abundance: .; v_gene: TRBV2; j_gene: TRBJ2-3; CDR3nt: TGTGCCAGCAGCCGGGATTTCACAGATACGCAGTATTTT; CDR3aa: CASSRDFTDTQYF
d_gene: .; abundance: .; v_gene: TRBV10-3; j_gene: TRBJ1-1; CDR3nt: TGTGCCATCAGTGTCGGGTTGAGGAACACTGAAGCTTTCTTT; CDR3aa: CAISVGLRNTEAFF
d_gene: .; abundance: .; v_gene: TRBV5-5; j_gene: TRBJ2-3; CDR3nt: TGTGCCAGCAGCCGGACAGTTTTTGCAGATACGCAGTATTTT; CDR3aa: CASSRTVFADTQYF
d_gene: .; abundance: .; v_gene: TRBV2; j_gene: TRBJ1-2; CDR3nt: TGTGCCAGCAGTGAAGCGGCAGGGGTCTATGGCTACACCTTC; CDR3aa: CASSEAAGVYGYTF
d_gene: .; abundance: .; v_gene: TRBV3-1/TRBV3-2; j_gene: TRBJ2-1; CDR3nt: TGTGCCAGCAGCCAAGCACTAGAACGGGTTGAGCAGTTCTTC; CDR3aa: CASSQALERVEQFF
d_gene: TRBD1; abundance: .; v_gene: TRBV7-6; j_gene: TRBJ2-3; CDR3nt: TGTGCCAGCAGCTCCCGTTTCCGGGACAGGGGCACAGATACGCAGTATTTT; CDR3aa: CASSSRFRDRGTDTQYF
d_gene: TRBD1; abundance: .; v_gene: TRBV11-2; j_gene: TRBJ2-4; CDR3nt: TGTGCCAGCAGCTCCTATAACCGGGACAGTAAAAACATTCAGTACTTC; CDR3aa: CASSSYNRDSKNIQYF
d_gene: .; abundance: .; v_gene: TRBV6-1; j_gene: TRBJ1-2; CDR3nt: TGTGCCAGCAGTGAGAGCCACTGGACAATAGCTAACTATGGCTACACCTTC; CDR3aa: CASSESHWTIANYGYTF
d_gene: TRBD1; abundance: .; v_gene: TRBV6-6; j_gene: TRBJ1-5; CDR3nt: TGTGCCAGCAGTCTCCGGACAGGGGGCGAGCAGCCCCAGCATTTT; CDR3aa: CASSLRTGGEQPQHF
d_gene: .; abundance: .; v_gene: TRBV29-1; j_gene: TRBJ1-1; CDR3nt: TGCAGCGTTGAGGCCTCACGGGGGGTCACTGAAGCTTTCTTT; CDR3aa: CSVEASRGVTEAFF
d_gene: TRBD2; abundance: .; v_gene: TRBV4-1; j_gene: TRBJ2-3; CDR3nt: TGCGCCAGCAGCCAGGGGGGGGGCACAGATACGCAGTATTTT; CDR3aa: CASSQGGGTDTQYF
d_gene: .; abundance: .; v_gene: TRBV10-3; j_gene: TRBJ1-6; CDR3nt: TGTGCCATCACTCCGGGGGGGCTTAATTCACCCCTCCACTTT; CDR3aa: CAITPGGLNSPLHF
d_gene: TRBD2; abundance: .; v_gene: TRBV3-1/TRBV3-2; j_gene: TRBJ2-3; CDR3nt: TGTGCCAGCAGCCAGCACGGGACTAGCGGGGCGCCTAGCACAGATACGCAGTATTTT; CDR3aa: CASSQHGTSGAPSTDTQYF
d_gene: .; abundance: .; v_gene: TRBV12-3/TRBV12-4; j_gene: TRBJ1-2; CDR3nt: TGTGCCAGCAGCTTGGAGACAGGCTATGGCTACACCTTC; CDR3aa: CASSLETGYGYTF
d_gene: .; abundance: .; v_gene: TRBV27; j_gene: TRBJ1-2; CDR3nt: TGTGCCAGCAGTTTAATCGGACAGCCCTATGGCTACACCTTC; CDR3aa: CASSLIGQPYGYTF
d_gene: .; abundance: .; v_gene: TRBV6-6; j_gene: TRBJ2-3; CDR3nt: TGTGCCAGCAGGGAAGACAGGAACACAGATACGCAGTATTTT; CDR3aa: CASREDRNTDTQYF
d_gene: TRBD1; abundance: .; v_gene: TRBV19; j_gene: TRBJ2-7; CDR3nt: TGTGCCAGTAGCCACGTGGGGACAGGGCACTACGAGCAGTACTTC; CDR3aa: CASSHVGTGHYEQYF
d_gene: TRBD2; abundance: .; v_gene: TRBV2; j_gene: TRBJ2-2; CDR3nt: TGTGCCAGCAGCGACTCCCTGGGCGGGGGGGTACTCACCGGGGAGCTGTTTTTT; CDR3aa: CASSDSLGGGVLTGELFF
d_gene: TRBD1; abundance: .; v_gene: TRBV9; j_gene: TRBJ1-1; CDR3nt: TGTGCCAGCAGCGCGACAGGGGGCCCGAACACTGAAGCTTTCTTT; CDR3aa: CASSATGGPNTEAFF
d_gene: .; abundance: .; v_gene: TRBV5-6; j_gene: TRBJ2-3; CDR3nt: TGTGCCAGCAGCTTGGCGCTTAGGGGAACAGATACGCAGTATTTT; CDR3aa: CASSLALRGTDTQYF
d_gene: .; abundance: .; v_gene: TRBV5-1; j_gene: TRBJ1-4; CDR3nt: TGCGCCAGCAGCCTTGACATCGGGACTATTAATGAAAAACTGTTTTTT; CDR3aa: CASSLDIGTINEKLFF
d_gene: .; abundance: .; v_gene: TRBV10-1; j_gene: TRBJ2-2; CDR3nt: TGCGCCAGCAGACAGGTCGCGAACACCGGGGAGCTGTTTTTT; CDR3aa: CASRQVANTGELFF
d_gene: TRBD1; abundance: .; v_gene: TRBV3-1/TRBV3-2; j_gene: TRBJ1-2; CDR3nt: TGTGCCAGCAGCCAAACCCTACAGGGGGCCGACTATGGCTACACCTTC; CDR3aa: CASSQTLQGADYGYTF
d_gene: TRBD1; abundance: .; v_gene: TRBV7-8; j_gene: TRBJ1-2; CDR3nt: TGTGCCAGCAGCGCAGGAACCGGGACAGGGGCCTATGGCTACACCTTC; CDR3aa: CASSAGTGTGAYGYTF
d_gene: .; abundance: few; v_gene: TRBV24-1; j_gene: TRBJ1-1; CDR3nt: TGTGCCACCAGAGGAGGCAGAGCTGAAGCTTTCTTT; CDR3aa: CATRGGRAEAFF
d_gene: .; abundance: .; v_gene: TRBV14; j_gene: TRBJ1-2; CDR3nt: TGTGCCAGCAGCCCCCTGCGGGGGGCGGGCTATGGCTACACCTTC; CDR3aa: CASSPLRGAGYGYTF
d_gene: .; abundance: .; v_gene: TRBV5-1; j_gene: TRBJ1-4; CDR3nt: TGCGCCAGCAGCCATAGCCCAACTAATGAAAAACTGTTTTTT; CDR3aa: CASSHSPTNEKLFF
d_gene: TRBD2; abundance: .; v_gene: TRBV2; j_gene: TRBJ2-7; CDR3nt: TGTGCCAGCCATACCCCAGGAGCTAGCGGGGGGCAAACCTACGAGCAGTACTTC; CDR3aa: CASHTPGASGGQTYEQYF
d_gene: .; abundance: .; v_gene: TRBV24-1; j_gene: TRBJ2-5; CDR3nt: TGTGCCACCAGTGACTTACAGGGCCCAGGGGAGACCCAGTACTTC; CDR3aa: CATSDLQGPGETQYF
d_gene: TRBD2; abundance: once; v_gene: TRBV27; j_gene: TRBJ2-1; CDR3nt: TGTGCCAGCAGTTTACGGGGCGGGGAGGGAACTGAGCAGTTCTTC; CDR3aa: CASSLRGGEGTEQFF
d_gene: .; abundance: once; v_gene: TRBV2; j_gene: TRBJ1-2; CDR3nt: TGTGCCAGCAGTCCGACCGGGGGTGGCTACACCTTC; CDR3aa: CASSPTGGGYTF
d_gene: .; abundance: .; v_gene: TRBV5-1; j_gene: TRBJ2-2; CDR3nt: TGCGCCAGCAGTTCTCAGGGGTATGGCGCCGGGGAGCTGTTTTTT; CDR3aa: CASSSQGYGAGELFF
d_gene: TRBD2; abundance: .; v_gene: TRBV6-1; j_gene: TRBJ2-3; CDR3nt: TGTGCCAGCAGTGTCTTTTCGGCTAGCGGGGGTGGAGATACGCAGTATTTT; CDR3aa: CASSVFSASGGGDTQYF
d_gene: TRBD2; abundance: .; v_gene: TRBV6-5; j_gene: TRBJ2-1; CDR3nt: TGTGCCAGCAGTTACTCAAGGCTAGCGGTGAATGAGCAGTTCTTC; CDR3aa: CASSYSRLAVNEQFF
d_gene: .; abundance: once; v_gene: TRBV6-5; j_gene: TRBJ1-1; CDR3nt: TGTGCCAGCAGTTACTCGAACAGCCCCAACACTGAAGCTTTCTTT; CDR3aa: CASSYSNSPNTEAFF
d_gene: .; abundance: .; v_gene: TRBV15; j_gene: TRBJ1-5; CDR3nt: TGTGCCACCAGCAGAGTACCGGGGCAGCCCCAGCATTTT; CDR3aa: CATSRVPGQPQHF
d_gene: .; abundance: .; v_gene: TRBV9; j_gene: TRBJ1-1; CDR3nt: TGTGCCAGCAGCGCCGAAGGGACTAACACTGAAGCTTTCTTT; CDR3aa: CASSAEGTNTEAFF
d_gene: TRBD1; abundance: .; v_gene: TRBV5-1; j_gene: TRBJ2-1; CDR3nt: TGCGCCAGCAGCGTGGACAGGGTGGATGAGCAGTTCTTC; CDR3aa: CASSVDRVDEQFF
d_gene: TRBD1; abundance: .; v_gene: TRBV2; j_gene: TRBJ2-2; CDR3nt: TGTGCCAGCAGTTTAACAGGGGGCTGGGTCACCGGGGAGCTGTTTTTT; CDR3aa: CASSLTGGWVTGELFF
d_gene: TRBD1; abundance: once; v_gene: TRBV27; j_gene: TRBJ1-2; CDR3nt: TGTGCCAGCAGTTCACAGGGGGGATACTATGGCTACACCTTC; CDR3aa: CASSSQGGYYGYTF
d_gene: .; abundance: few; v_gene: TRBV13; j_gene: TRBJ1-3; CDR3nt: TGTGCCAGCAGCTCCAAGGACACAATCCCTGGAAACACCATATATTTT; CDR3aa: CASSSKDTIPGNTIYF
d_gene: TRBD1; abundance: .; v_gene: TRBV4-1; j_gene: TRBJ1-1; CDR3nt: TGCGCCAGCCATGGACAGGGGTGGCCTGAAGCTTTCTTT; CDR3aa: CASHGQGWPEAFF
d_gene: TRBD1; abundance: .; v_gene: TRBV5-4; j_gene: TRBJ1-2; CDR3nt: TGTGCCAGCAGCCTCTCAGACGGGACAGGGGGCCGGGGCTACACCTTC; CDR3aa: CASSLSDGTGGRGYTF
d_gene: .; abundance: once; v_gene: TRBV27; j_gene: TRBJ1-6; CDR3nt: TGTGCCAGCAGTTTTTTGAGTTCACCCCTCCACTTT; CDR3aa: CASSFLSSPLHF
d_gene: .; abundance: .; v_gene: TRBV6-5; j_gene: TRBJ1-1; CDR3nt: TGTGCCAGCAGTTACTCTCGGTTGAACACTGAAGCTTTCTTT; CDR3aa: CASSYSRLNTEAFF
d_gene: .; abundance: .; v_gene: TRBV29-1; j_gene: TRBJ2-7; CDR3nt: TGCAGCGTTTTTACCTACGAGCAGTACTTC; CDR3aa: CSVFTYEQYF
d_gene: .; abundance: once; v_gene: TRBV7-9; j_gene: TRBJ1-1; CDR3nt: TGTGCCAGCAGCTTAGGCCCCTTGGAGAGAACTGAAGCTTTCTTT; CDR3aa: CASSLGPLERTEAFF
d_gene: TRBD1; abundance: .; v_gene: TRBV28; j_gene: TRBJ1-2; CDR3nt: TGTGCCAGCAGAGAAGGGGACAGGGCCTATGGCTACACCTTC; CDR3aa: CASREGDRAYGYTF
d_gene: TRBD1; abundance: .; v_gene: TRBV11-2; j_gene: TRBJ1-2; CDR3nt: TGTGCCAGCAGCCAAGGGGGCGCCTATGGCTACACCTTC; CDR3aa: CASSQGGAYGYTF
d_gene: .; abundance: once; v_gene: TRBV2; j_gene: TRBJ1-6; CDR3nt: TGTGCCAGCAGAGAGGGGGGGGATTCACCCCTCCACTTT; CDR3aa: CASREGGDSPLHF
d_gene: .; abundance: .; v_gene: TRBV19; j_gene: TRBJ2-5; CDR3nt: TGTGCCAGTAGAAGACTGAACCAAGAGACCCAGTACTTC; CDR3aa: CASRRLNQETQYF
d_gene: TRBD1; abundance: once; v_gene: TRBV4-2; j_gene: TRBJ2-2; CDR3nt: TGTGCCAGCAGCCAAGAAGGACAGGGAAACGGGGAGCTGTTTTTT; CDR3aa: CASSQEGQGNGELFF
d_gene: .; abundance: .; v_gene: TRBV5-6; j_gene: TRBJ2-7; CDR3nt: TGTGCCAGCAGCTTGGTGGGCAGTGGGGCATCCGAGCAGTACTTC; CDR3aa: CASSLVGSGASEQYF
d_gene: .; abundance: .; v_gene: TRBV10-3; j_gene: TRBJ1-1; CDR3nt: TGTGCCATCGCGGAGATTCCGAACACTGAAGCTTTCTTT; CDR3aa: CAIAEIPNTEAFF
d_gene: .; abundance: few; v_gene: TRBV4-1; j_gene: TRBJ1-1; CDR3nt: TGCGCCAGCAGCTCCCCTTTGGGGGCTAACACTGAAGCTTTCTTT; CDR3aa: CASSSPLGANTEAFF
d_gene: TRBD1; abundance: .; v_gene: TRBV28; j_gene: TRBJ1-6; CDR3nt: TGTGCCAGCAGACCCGGGACAGACAATTCACCCCTCCACTTT; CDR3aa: CASRPGTDNSPLHF
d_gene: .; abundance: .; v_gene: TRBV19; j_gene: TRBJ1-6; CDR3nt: TGTGCCAGTAGTAGAGCTCCCAATTCACCCCTCCACTTT; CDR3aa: CASSRAPNSPLHF
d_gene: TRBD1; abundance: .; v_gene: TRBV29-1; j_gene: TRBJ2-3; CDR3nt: TGCAGCGTTGAAGGGGGCGGAACAGGGGGGAGCCCAGATACGCAGTATTTT; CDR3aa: CSVEGGGTGGSPDTQYF
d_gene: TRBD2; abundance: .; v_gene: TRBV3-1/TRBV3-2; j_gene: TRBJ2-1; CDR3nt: TGTGCCAGCAGCCACCCGGGACTAGCGGGGGGCTACAATGAGCAGTTCTTC; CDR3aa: CASSHPGLAGGYNEQFF
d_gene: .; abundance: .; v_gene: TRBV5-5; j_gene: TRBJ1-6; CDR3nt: TGTGCCAGCAGCGTGGACCCAGGGGAGAATTCACCCCTCCACTTT; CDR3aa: CASSVDPGENSPLHF